The 27 T cell receptor beta chains below all came from one sample that was sequenced in a study of blood T cell repertoires in COVID-19. TCRdb keeps only in-frame clones here, not all; method: immunoSEQ multiplex PCR. The sample has hundreds of thousands of clones, 80% to 90% seen once; the top ten hold approximately 3%. The sequenced material came from peripheral blood. The receptors derive from a woman aged 30 to 39 with COVID-19, enrolled during active disease.

The gene calls are TRBV5-6 and TRBJ2-7; 16 positions agree with TRBD2. Germline values: CDR1 SGHDT, CDR2 YYEEEE. The CDR3 is 19 residues long. Trimming took 4 bases from V and 0 from J; bases not matched to a gene: 10. The CDR3 sequence: CASSTPGTSGRASSYEQYV. DNA of the CDR3: TGTGCCAGCAGCACCCCCGGGACTAGCGGGAGGGCCAGCTCCTACGAGCAGTACGTC.

CDR3 DNA: TGTGCCAGCAGTGAACTGTATAGCAATCAGCCCCAGCATTTT. Translated, it gives CASSELYSNQPQHF. The V and J genes are TRBV2 and TRBJ1-5; D remains unclear. The germline V and J ends were trimmed by 2 bases and 0 bases, with 5 bases remaining between them. This CDR3 has 14 residues. Germline V gives CDR1 SNHLY, CDR2 FYNNEI.

There are a few counts of this clone. The genes are TRBV7-2 and TRBJ1-3; 12 bases are a match to TRBD1. Germline CDR1 reads SGHTA; CDR2 reads FQGNSA. The CDR3 sequence is 18 residues long. V gave up 5 bases and J gave up 0 bases; unmatched junction bases: 8. CDR3 DNA: TGTGCCAGCAGCAGGGACAGGGGGCTAGAGGCCTCTGGAAACACCATATATTTT. It is translated as CASSRDRGLEASGNTIYF.

The J gene is TRBJ1-5, the V gene TRBV19, with D perhaps matching TRBD1 (5 bases). Germline lookup yields CDR1 LNHDA and CDR2 SQIVND (reference sequence). The ends were cut back, 5 bases at V and 4 bases at J, with 15 bases in the middle. This CDR3 is built from 15 residues. CDR3: CASSPGTRLNQPQHF. CDR3 nucleotide sequence: TGTGCCAGTAGTCCCGGGACTCGATTGAATCAGCCCCAGCATTTT.

The chain couples TRBV7-2 to TRBJ2-7; D gene unclear. The germline V gene encodes CDR1 SGHTA and CDR2 FQGNSA. CDR3 size: 13 residues. V shed 2 bases and J shed 12 bases, with 17 bases lying between them. CDR3 in DNA: TGTGCCAGCAGCTTATATCCAGGAATAAGACCGTACTTC. Amino acids: CASSLYPGIRPYF.

The gene calls are TRBV2 and TRBJ2-7; TRBD2 agrees at 7 bases. The CDR3 runs to 16 residues. Germline-derived CDR1 and CDR2 are SNHLY and FYNNEI. The V segment lost 5 bases and the J segment 2 bases; nucleotides outside the gene matches: 12. CDR3 DNA: TGTGCCAGCAGTATTCCGGGACTAAATGCGGCCTACGAGCAGTACGTC. This codes for CASSIPGLNAAYEQYV.

The chain carries TRBV10-3 and TRBJ2-7; 8 bases agree with TRBD2. The V segment lost 6 bases and the J segment 1 base; nucleotides outside the gene matches: 11. CDR3 length equals 16 residues. Germline values: CDR1 ENHRY, CDR2 SYGVKD. CDR3 amino acids: CAISKGGAGDSYEQYV. CDR3 DNA: TGTGCCATCAGCAAAGGTGGAGCGGGGGATTCCTACGAGCAGTACGTC.

The V and J genes are TRBV19 and TRBJ2-3, with D maybe TRBD1 (6 bases). Germline V CDR1 and CDR2: LNHDA, SQIVND (reference sequence). V lost 5 bases and J lost 4, with 13 bases in between. The CDR3 totals 14 residues. The CDR3 coding sequence is TGTGCCAGTAGTTCATGGGACATCCCAGATACGCAGTATTTT. Translation gives CASSSWDIPDTQYF.

V gene TRBV19 combines with J gene TRBJ1-6, with D possibly matching TRBD1 (6 bases). V was pared by 3 bases and J by 10 bases, with 10 bases between. CDR1 and CDR2 (germline): LNHDA, SQIVND (reference sequence). This CDR3 comprises 13 residues. CDR3 region: CASSIGDNSPLHF. The CDR3 nucleotides read TGTGCCAGTAGTATCGGGGACAACTCACCCCTCCACTTT.

This clone came up once. The V call is TRBV29-1, the J call TRBJ1-2, with a tentative D call TRBD1 (5 bases). The CDR3 length is 14 residues. The V gene lost 7 bases and the J gene lost 4 bases, with 19 bases spanning the gap. CDR1 is SQVTM, CDR2 ANQGSEA, per germline. The CDR3 DNA sequence: TGCAGCGATGTCGGGGGTGGTAGTGGCTATGGCTACACCTTC. Translated: CSDVGGGSGYGYTF.

This clone was picked up one time. This sequence joins TRBV19 and TRBJ1-2; the match to TRBD1 covers 7 bases. The CDR3 spans 14 residues. V shed 7 bases, J shed 5 bases, and the junction held 10 bases outside the gene matches. The germline V gene has CDR1 LNHDA and CDR2 SQIVND (reference sequence). CDR3 protein: CASTRQGSVYGYTF. The CDR3 region has the DNA TGTGCCAGTACCCGACAGGGCTCGGTATATGGCTACACCTTC.

The rearrangement joins TRBV12-3 or TRBV12-4 to TRBJ1-2, with TRBD1 as a possible D gene (5 bases). V lost 5 bases, J lost 2 bases, and 9 bases lay in between. The CDR3 has 13 amino acids. CDR3 residues: CASSPQGNYGYTF. The CDR3 DNA follows: TGTGCCAGCAGTCCGCAGGGCAACTATGGCTACACCTTC.

This clone was recorded only once. The V gene is TRBV2, the J gene TRBJ2-6; tentatively, D is TRBD1 (6 bases). Germline V CDR1 and CDR2: SNHLY, FYNNEI. With 4 bases removed from V and 4 bases from J, the gap between germline ends came to 11 bases. This CDR3 is built from 15 residues. Here the CDR3 DNA reads TGTGCCAGCAGTGTAGGACAGCCCGGGGCCAACGTCCTGACTTTC. This gives the protein CASSVGQPGANVLTF.

The CDR3 DNA reads as TGTGCCAGCAGCTTGACAAGGGAGGGAGAGACCCAGTACTTC. This encodes CASSLTREGETQYF. The chain combines TRBV5-4 with TRBJ2-5, with 7 bases aligning to TRBD2. Germline V gene sequence: CDR1 SGHNT, CDR2 YYREEE (reference sequence). J gave up 4 bases and V 1 base, and 4 bases lay outside the gene matches. The CDR3 length is 14 residues.

The V call is TRBV10-1, the J call TRBJ2-3; 9 nucleotides match TRBD2. Trimming took 3 bases from V and 3 from J; bases not matched to a gene: 4. CDR3 length: 15 amino acids. In germline, CDR1 is WNHNN, CDR2 SYGVQD (reference sequence). The CDR3 region has the DNA TGCGCCAGCAGTGATGCTAGCGGGGAAACAGATACGCAGTATTTT. Translating gives CASSDASGETDTQYF.

The rearrangement joins TRBV2 to TRBJ2-3; unclear D gene. CDR3 size: 14 residues. In germline, CDR1 is SNHLY, CDR2 FYNNEI. V was cut by 0 bases and J by 3 bases, with 7 bases left in between. The CDR3 bases are TGTGCCAGCAGTGAAGCGGTCCTAACAGATACGCAGTATTTT. It codes for CASSEAVLTDTQYF. Full variable domain (remainder filled in from reference TRBV2 and TRBJ2-3): EPEVTQTPSHQVTQMGQEVILRCVPISNHLYFYWYRQILGQKVEFLVSFYNNEISEKSEIFDDQFSVERPDGSNFTLKIRSTKLEDSAMYFCASSEAVLTDTQYFGPGTRLTVL.

This chain joins TRBV2 and TRBJ1-2; 7 nucleotides agree with TRBD1. After removal of 0 bases from V and 4 bases from J, the junction contained 8 bases not matched to a gene. Germline V gene sequence: CDR1 SNHLY, CDR2 FYNNEI. This CDR3 contains 16 residues. This CDR3 reads CASSEARARGTYGYTF. CDR3 nucleotides: TGTGCCAGCAGTGAAGCGAGGGCCAGGGGGACCTATGGCTACACCTTC.

The chain combines TRBV7-2 with TRBJ2-7; tentative D call: TRBD2 (7 bases). With 2 bases removed from V and 7 bases from J, the gap between germline ends came to 15 bases. Germline V gene data show CDR1 as SGHTA and CDR2 as FQGNSA. This CDR3 comprises 14 residues. The CDR3 DNA reads TGTGCCAGCAGCTTATTGGGGGGGGCTCGGGAGCAGTACTTC. This translates into CASSLLGGAREQYF.

CDR3 in DNA: TGTGCCAGCAGCCCAAGGCCCAGGGATCCTTCAACTAATGAAAAACTGTTTTTT. It codes for CASSPRPRDPSTNEKLFF. The chain uses TRBV5-6 and TRBJ1-4, with D possibly being TRBD1 (5 bases). Between the trimmed V and J ends, which lost 4 bases and 0 bases, there was a span of 19 bases. The CDR3 extends over 18 amino acids. In germline, CDR1 is SGHDT, CDR2 YYEEEE.

The rearrangement links TRBV5-1 to TRBJ1-2; D is possibly TRBD1 (6 bases). Germline CDR1 and CDR2: SGHRS and YFSETQ. The V end lost 1 base, the J end lost 8 bases, and 18 bases lay between the germline ends. This CDR3 region has 15 residues. Written as DNA, the CDR3 is TGCGCCAGCAGCTTGTCGGACAGTACCTTTTACGGCTACACCTTC. Residues: CASSLSDSTFYGYTF.

The V call is TRBV7-6, the J call TRBJ1-4; D is perhaps TRBD1 (5 bases). The CDR3 extends over 16 amino acids. The V and J ends lost 1 base and 4 bases respectively, with 13 bases between them. In germline, CDR1 is SGHVS, CDR2 FNYEAQ. CDR3 protein: CASSLGGGTVNEKLFF. The CDR3 DNA follows: TGTGCCAGCAGCTTAGGCGGGGGGACCGTTAATGAAAAACTGTTTTTT.

The CDR3 sequence: CASSGYQGFTYEQYF. CDR3 DNA sequence: TGCGCCAGCAGCGGCTACCAGGGATTTACCTACGAGCAGTACTTC. The gene calls are TRBV5-1 and TRBJ2-7; tentatively, D is TRBD1 (5 bases). CDR1 and CDR2 from the germline V gene are SGHRS and YFSETQ. The CDR3 sequence is 15 residues long. V was clipped by 4 bases and J by 2 bases, with 16 bases between them.

The V and J genes are TRBV6-5 and TRBJ2-5; D remains ambiguous. The CDR3 loop spans 11 amino acids. Germline CDR1 reads MNHEY; CDR2 reads SVGAGI. V was clipped by 6 bases and J by 2 bases, with 4 bases between them. The DNA for the CDR3 is TGTGCCAGCAGAACACAAGAGACCCAGTACTTC. This codes for CASRTQETQYF.

The J gene is TRBJ1-4, the V gene TRBV4-3; TRBD1 agrees at 8 bases. The CDR3 has 14 amino acids. Germline V CDR1 and CDR2: LGHNA, YSLEER. V trimming: 2 bases; J trimming: 8 bases; junction bases outside the gene matches: 4. This CDR3 is CASSQSGGWEKLFF. The CDR3 DNA reads TGCGCCAGCAGCCAATCAGGGGGCTGGGAAAAACTGTTTTTT.

The chain carries TRBV27 and TRBJ1-2, with D unresolved. The CDR3 spans 15 residues. Trimming took off 1 base at V and 4 bases at J, with 13 bases between the two ends. Germline V gene data show CDR1 as MNHEY and CDR2 as SMNVEV (reference sequence). DNA for the CDR3: TGTGCCAGCAGTTTATACCGGGGTTTAATCTATGGCTACACCTTC. Its translation: CASSLYRGLIYGYTF.

The chain is built from TRBV5-4 and TRBJ2-1, with 15 positions matching TRBD2. This CDR3 is built from 20 residues. Germline V lookup: CDR1 SGHNT, CDR2 YYREEE (reference sequence). V lost 0 bases to trimming and J lost 5 bases; unmatched junction nucleotides: 12. The CDR3 loop is CASSLEGLAGGQGGDNEQFF. DNA for the CDR3: TGTGCCAGCAGCTTGGAGGGACTAGCGGGAGGACAAGGGGGTGACAATGAGCAGTTCTTC.

This clone has a single count. The genes are TRBV19 and TRBJ2-3; D is ambiguous. CDR1 is LNHDA, CDR2 SQIVND, per germline (reference sequence). Trimming removed 5 bases at V and 1 base at J, with 10 bases between. CDR3 size: 14 residues. This chain's CDR3 is CASSHDRGTDTQYF. For the CDR3, the DNA is TGTGCCAGTAGTCACGACCGGGGCACAGATACGCAGTATTTT.